The TCR beta chain described here comes from a study of CD4 T cells in relation to SARS-CoV-2 and coronaviruses (dated by TCRdb to 2020 to 2023). General notes on the study: In the ViraFEST assay, PBMCs were cultured with antigen for 9 to 10 days, after which TCR beta CDR3s were sequenced to identify antigen-specific clonal expansions. An HIV-1 Nef peptide pool or a culture without peptide was used as the negative reference condition. Using patient-derived lymphoblastoid cell lines, the shared crossreactive spike epitopes were mapped to their HLA restriction. At the level of individual TCR clonotypes, the study evaluated whether memory CD4+ T cells crossreact between the spike proteins of SARS-CoV-2 and those of common cold coronaviruses. The Adaptive Biotechnologies TCR-sequencing kit was used to sequence samples from a few pre-COVID donors and the naive versus memory experiments, whereas other data were Illumina-based. A different TCR-beta assay, based on Illumina, was used to sequence expansion assays from other donors in the study. Paper-wide results and their limitations: The study was limited by small numbers of patients and tested TCRs. Pre-pandemic and post-infection samples were not both contributed by any donor, so tracing of the source of pre-existing responses was limited. Compared with monoreactive clones, crossreactive clones had significantly weaker SARS-CoV-2-driven expansion, a result consistent with antigenic imprinting. In 65% to 70% of donors, memory CD4+ clonotypes turned up that crossrecognized SARS-CoV-2 and at least one common cold coronavirus spike. Crossreactivity analysis was centred on spike protein, so crossreactivity against other viral proteins was not assessed.

On this clone: Its antigen target is currently unknown. It has no much larger one-base neighbor in the sample; base qualities were not kept.

Receptor amplification or capture employed the immunoSEQ multiplex PCR assay. The study's own analysis went as follows. Preprocessing removed nonproductive sequences and CDR3s not starting with C, not ending with F or W, or shorter than 7 amino acids. Antigen-specific clonotypes were called with the MANAFEST web app, based on expansion relative to reference and other culture wells. To be counted as positive, a clone had to show significant expansion compared with the reference culture, at an FDR below 0.05, in 2 of 3 replicate wells. Positive clones also required significant expansion versus all other tandem wells and an odds ratio above 5. CDR3 homology was measured as pairwise Levenshtein distance, computed with the stringdist R package after trimming three terminal residues from each end. TCRdb limited this immuneACCESS table to in-frame rearrangements with V and J called. A share of clones is missing; checked studies link under half to unresolved V genes, and the rest is unexplained. V and J calls and clone size are those listed in that table; D and trimming were worked out from the DNA. Counted in this sample were roughly 15,000 clones; 82% of them appeared once. Around 29% of the sample lies in the top ten.

Trimming at the junction amounts to 0 bases on V and 4 bases on J, and the germline ends lie 12 bases apart. The CDR3 sequence holds 15 residues, the cysteine and phenylalanine included. Solely the CDR3 DNA is kept, with 45 bases framed from the first base. CDR1 LGHNA and CDR2 YNFKEQ were looked up in the germline V gene. CD4+ T cells from unexposed donors were collected before the COVID-19 pandemic (2011-2018). The EasySep CD4+ T cell isolation kit was used to isolate CD4+ T cells once the cultures had run for roughly eleven days. As cell numbers permitted, CD4+ T cells from unexposed donors were tested for reactivity to SARS-CoV-2 S and N and to four common cold coronavirus spike pools. Each well received approximately 2 million PBMCs, cultured in IMDM supplemented with approximately 4.5% human AB serum and around 10 IU/ml IL-2. Half of the culture medium was replaced with fresh IL-2-containing medium on days 3 and 7. Triplicate replicate wells were generally used for each peptide culture condition. Leukapheresis product for the unexposed donors was purchased commercially. Ficoll-Paque PLUS gradient centrifugation was used to isolate PBMCs from leukapheresis product or whole blood. PBMCs were either cryopreserved at -140°C or used fresh in the expansion assay. The QIAamp Micro DNA Kit was used to extract genomic DNA from the CD4+ T cells.

This TCR came from a human donor in good health. The sample was CD4+ T cells from PBMCs, cultured in vitro. In this chain, TRBV4-2 is recombined with TRBJ1-2; D gene: possibly TRBD1, on 5 matching bases. The nucleotide sequence is given as TGTGCCAGCAGCCAAGATCTGGACACAACCTATGGCTACACCTTC. This gives the protein CASSQDLDTTYGYTF.